Following are 30 T cell receptor beta chains from one sample sequenced in a study of glioma-infiltrating T cells after dendritic cell vaccination. As for time point: after dendritic cell vaccination, including at tumor progression/relapse. The method was immunoSEQ multiplex PCR; TCRdb's version includes in-frame clones alone and lacks a portion of them. The sample has 90,000 to 110,000 clones, nearly 90% seen once. The material sequenced was blood, taken after dendritic cell vaccination. Receptors were obtained from a human donor with glioblastoma.

The chain is built from TRBV4-2 and TRBJ2-7; 7 bases fit TRBD2. The germline CDR1 and CDR2 sequences are LGHNA and YNFKEQ. This CDR3 comprises 18 residues. V lost 0 bases to trimming and J lost 2 bases; unmatched junction nucleotides: 13. The CDR3 protein is CASSQDAPMERDAYEQYF. The CDR3, as DNA: TGTGCCAGCAGCCAAGATGCCCCTATGGAGCGGGACGCCTACGAGCAGTACTTC.

V usage is TRBV7-2 and J usage is TRBJ2-3, with 16 bases fitting TRBD2. The germline gives CDR1 SGHTA, CDR2 FQGNSA. CDR3 size: 18 residues. J lost 6 bases, V lost 5 bases, and 11 bases had no gene match. In DNA form, the CDR3 reads TGTGCCAGCAGCATATTATCCGGGACTAGCGGGAGGGGGGATACGCAGTATTTT. Its translation is CASSILSGTSGRGDTQYF.

This clone was detected only once. This sequence joins TRBV7-6 and TRBJ2-1, with D perhaps TRBD1 (5 bases). CDR1 is SGHVS, CDR2 FNYEAQ, per germline. V gave up 5 bases and J gave up 1 base, with 15 bases separating them. The CDR3 covers 16 residues. The CDR3 reads CASSPRQGRSYNEQFF. CDR3 nucleotide sequence: TGTGCCAGCAGCCCTCGGCAGGGTCGATCCTACAATGAGCAGTTCTTC.

The chain has TRBV9 and TRBJ2-3; tentative D call: TRBD2 (6 bases). Trimming took off 6 bases at V and 6 bases at J, with 14 bases between the two ends. This CDR3 is built from 13 residues. CDR1 and CDR2 (germline): SGDLS, YYNGEE. The CDR3 loop reads CASNQGGGDTQYF. The CDR3 DNA sequence: TGTGCCAGCAACCAAGGCGGAGGGGATACGCAGTATTTT. Supplemented by reference TRBV9 and TRBJ2-3, the full variable domain reads DSGVTQTPKHLITATGQRVTLRCSPRSGDLSVYWYQQSLDQGLQFLIQYYNGEERAKGNILERFSAQQFPDLHSELNLSSLELGDSALYFCASNQGGGDTQYFGPGTRLTVL.

This clone is a singleton in its sample. The J gene is TRBJ1-1, the V gene TRBV27, with 7 bases matching TRBD1. Germline V gives CDR1 MNHEY, CDR2 SMNVEV (reference sequence). The CDR3 consists of 15 residues. V lost 6 bases and J lost 5; bases outside the gene matches: 12. CDR3 sequence reads: CASSERQGGGTEAFF. The CDR3 coding sequence is TGTGCCAGCAGCGAAAGACAGGGTGGAGGGACTGAAGCTTTCTTT.

The chain is built from TRBV11-2 and TRBJ2-5; 14 nucleotides agree with TRBD2. The germline CDR1 and CDR2 sequences are SGHAT and FQNNGV. The V gene end was trimmed by 5 bases and the J gene end by 4 bases; junction bases not matched to a gene: 3. The CDR3 runs to 15 residues. The CDR3 DNA reads as TGTGCCAGCAGCCTGGGACTAGCGGGAGTAGAGACCCAGTACTTC. Its protein is CASSLGLAGVETQYF.

The J gene is TRBJ1-4, the V gene TRBV5-1, with D maybe TRBD1 (6 bases). The CDR3 runs to 14 residues. Trimming removed 4 bases from V and 8 bases from J, with 15 bases in between. Germline V gives CDR1 SGHRS, CDR2 YFSETQ. Written as DNA, the CDR3 is TGCGCCAGCAGCAAGGACAGCGAGAGGGAAAAACTGTTTTTT. Translation: CASSKDSEREKLFF.

The chain couples TRBV5-1 to TRBJ2-1; 7 nucleotides agree with TRBD1. V dropped 0 bases and J dropped 2; count of bases not matched to a gene: 5. The CDR3 is 16 amino acids. From germline, CDR1 is SGHRS and CDR2 YFSETQ. CDR3 nucleotides: TGCGCCAGCAGCTTGGCCGACAGGGTAGCCTACAATGAGCAGTTCTTC. Translated, it gives CASSLADRVAYNEQFF.

The chain links TRBV5-1 to TRBJ2-7, with TRBD1 identical over 11 bases. The CDR3 is 15 residues long. After removal of 0 bases from V and 6 bases from J, the junction contained 5 bases not matched to a gene. Germline assignment: CDR1 SGHRS and CDR2 YFSETQ. CDR3 amino acids: CASSLAVGTGGEQYF. The CDR3 DNA is TGCGCCAGCAGCTTGGCCGTGGGGACAGGGGGCGAGCAGTACTTC.

This chain joins TRBV30 and TRBJ1-2; TRBD1 matches at 7 bases. The CDR3 covers 12 residues. V lost 8 bases to trimming and J lost 5 bases; unmatched junction nucleotides: 8. CDR1 and CDR2 from the germline V gene are GTSNPN and SVGIG (reference sequence). The CDR3 region has the DNA TGTGCCGGGGACAGAAGCTCTTATGGCTACACCTTC. This encodes CAGDRSSYGYTF. Full variable domain (rest looked up from reference TRBV30 and TRBJ1-2): SQTIHQWPATLVQPVGSPLSLECTVEGTSNPNLYWYRQAAGRGLQLLFYSVGIGQISSEVPQNLSASRPQDRQFILSSKKLLLSDSGFYLCAGDRSSYGYTFGSGTRLTVV.

A few counts support this clone. The chain joins TRBV5-1 to TRBJ1-1; TRBD1 matches at 11 bases. After removal of 4 bases from V and 4 bases from J, the junction contained 3 bases not matched to a gene. Germline CDR1 and CDR2: SGHRS and YFSETQ. This CDR3 has 14 amino acids. In DNA form, the CDR3 reads TGCGCCAGCAGCGCAGGACAGGGGGCCACTGAAGCTTTCTTT. Translation: CASSAGQGATEAFF.

The CDR3 sequence: CASSPLGQLNEQFF. CDR3 nucleotides: TGTGCCAGCAGCCCACTAGGACAGCTCAATGAGCAGTTCTTC. The rearrangement joins TRBV7-8 to TRBJ2-1; possibly TRBD1 for D (6 bases). V gave up 5 bases and J gave up 6 bases, with 14 bases separating them. Germline-derived CDR1 and CDR2 are SGHVS and FQNEAQ. The length of the CDR3 is 14 residues.

On this clone: The same CDR3 also results from other DNA sequences found in this sample. This rearrangement joins TRBV27 to TRBJ1-6; TRBD1 matches at 7 bases. Germline V CDR1 and CDR2: MNHEY, SMNVEV (reference sequence). V trimming: 6 bases; J trimming: 13 bases; junction bases outside the gene matches: 18. The CDR3 length is 16 residues. In nucleotides, the CDR3 is TGTGCCAGCAGGGGGCAGGGGGTGGCCGGGTCTTCCCCCCTCCACTTT. This codes for CASRGQGVAGSSPLHF.

The chain has TRBV6-1 and TRBJ1-4; 9 nucleotides agree with TRBD1. Per germline, CDR1 MNHNS and CDR2 SASEGT. J lost 5 bases, V lost 6 bases, and 4 bases had no gene match. CDR3 length equals 14 residues. The CDR3, as DNA: TGTGCCAGCAGCGGGACAGGGCAGAATGAAAAACTGTTTTTT. Translation: CASSGTGQNEKLFF.

The chain is built from TRBV6-4 and TRBJ2-1; 9 nucleotides align to TRBD1. This CDR3 region has 15 residues. Germline CDR1 is MRHNA and CDR2 is SNTAGT. J was trimmed by 8 bases and V by 3 bases; bases with no gene match: 8. This CDR3 is CASSDSGQGGDEQFF. CDR3 DNA sequence: TGTGCCAGCAGTGATTCGGGACAGGGCGGCGATGAGCAGTTCTTC.

This rearrangement joins TRBV11-3 to TRBJ2-7, with 9 nucleotides matching TRBD1. V lost 7 bases and J lost 7; bases outside the gene matches: 11. CDR1 and CDR2 from the germline V gene are SGHNT and YENEEA. The CDR3 contains 14 residues. CDR3 in DNA: TGTGCCAGCACCTCGAACAGGGGGCGCGATGAGCAGTACTTC. Its translation is CASTSNRGRDEQYF.

The chain employs TRBV7-9 and TRBJ2-1; TRBD2 matches 7 bases. Trimming at V came to 1 base and at J to 1 base, leaving 1 base not matched to a gene. The CDR3 consists of 15 residues. Germline loops: CDR1 SEHNR, CDR2 FQNEAQ (reference sequence). CDR3 sequence (DNA): TGTGCCAGCAGCTTAGGGCGGGGGTCCTACAATGAGCAGTTCTTC. Translation gives CASSLGRGSYNEQFF.

The genes are TRBV9 and TRBJ1-2; 7 bases match TRBD1. Germline assignment: CDR1 SGDLS and CDR2 YYNGEE. V lost 4 bases, J lost 8 bases, and 5 bases stayed unmatched. The CDR3 contains 12 residues. CDR3 sequence: CASSKTGVGYTF. CDR3 bases: TGTGCCAGCAGCAAAACAGGGGTGGGCTACACCTTC. The full variable domain, with the rest looked up from reference TRBV9 and TRBJ1-2, is DSGVTQTPKHLITATGQRVTLRCSPRSGDLSVYWYQQSLDQGLQFLIQYYNGEERAKGNILERFSAQQFPDLHSELNLSSLELGDSALYFCASSKTGVGYTFGSGTRLTVV.

For this clone: The sample has other DNA sequences that encode this CDR3 too. This chain uses TRBV12-5 with TRBJ1-1, with 7 nucleotides matching TRBD1. Germline V lookup: CDR1 LGHNT, CDR2 FRNRAP. CDR3 length: 15 amino acids. V lost 1 base and J lost 0; bases outside the gene matches: 2. The CDR3 coding sequence is TGTGCTAGTGGTTTGGGACAGGGTATGAACACTGAAGCTTTCTTT. Translation: CASGLGQGMNTEAFF.

The chain is built from TRBV7-8 and TRBJ1-5; D gene unclear. The CDR3 length is 12 residues. The V and J ends lost 4 bases and 6 bases respectively, with 7 bases between them. Germline CDR1 reads SGHVS; CDR2 reads FQNEAQ. The CDR3 DNA reads as TGTGCCAGCAGCTCTCGTCGTCAGCCCCAGCATTTT. It is translated as CASSSRRQPQHF.

The genes are TRBV19 and TRBJ2-7; 7 bases fit TRBD2. With V trimmed by 3 bases and J by 0 bases, 11 bases remained unmatched. Germline V gene lookup returns CDR1 LNHDA and CDR2 SQIVND (reference sequence). The CDR3 contains 17 residues. CDR3 protein: CASSMVLRAGSSYEQYF. Here the CDR3 DNA reads TGTGCCAGTAGTATGGTTTTGAGAGCGGGAAGCTCCTACGAGCAGTACTTC.

This clone came up a few times. This chain connects TRBV5-1 to TRBJ2-5; 9 nucleotides align to TRBD1. Judging by the DNA end, TRBJ2-7 fits better; the J call may be wrong. The CDR3 totals 14 residues. Germline values: CDR1 SGHRS, CDR2 YFSETQ. The CDR3 spells CASSGTGNSYEQYF. CDR3 DNA sequence: TGCGCCAGCAGCGGGACAGGGAATTCCTACGAGCAGTACTTC.

This sequence joins TRBV4-1 and TRBJ1-2; 8 nucleotides agree with TRBD1. V was clipped by 3 bases and J by 4 bases; unmatched bases: 7. This CDR3 is built from 15 residues. The germline CDR1 and CDR2 sequences are MGHRA and YSYEKL. The CDR3 spells CASSQGQALTYGYTF. DNA for the CDR3: TGCGCCAGCAGCCAGGGACAGGCATTGACCTATGGCTACACCTTC.

This clone was found once. The chain joins TRBV18 to TRBJ1-2, with 8 bases lining up with TRBD1. Trimming took 3 bases from V and 6 from J; bases not matched to a gene: 6. The length of the CDR3 is 14 residues. The V gene's germline CDR1 is KGHSH and CDR2 LQKENI. Here the CDR3 DNA reads TGTGCCAGCTCACCGCGACAGGGGATGAATGGCTACACCTTC. Its translation: CASSPRQGMNGYTF.

In this sample, this clone turned up a few times. This sequence joins TRBV4-2 and TRBJ1-2; TRBD1 is a possible D gene (6 bases). Trimming pared 4 bases from V and 8 bases from J, leaving 17 bases between. The germline V gene encodes CDR1 LGHNA and CDR2 YNFKEQ. CDR3 length equals 14 residues. Written as DNA, the CDR3 is TGTGCCAGCAGCCCTTCACAGGGAGTAGGCGGCTACACCTTC. Its protein is CASSPSQGVGGYTF.

The rearrangement uses TRBV6-1 and TRBJ2-7; a weak D match, TRBD1 (6 bases). Per the germline V gene, CDR1 is MNHNS and CDR2 is SASEGT. V was trimmed by 6 bases and J by 4 bases, leaving 13 bases between them. This CDR3 contains 13 residues. This CDR3 reads CASRGSGQYEQYF. DNA for the CDR3: TGTGCCAGCAGGGGATCCGGACAGTACGAGCAGTACTTC.

CDR3 coding DNA: TGTGCCAGCAGCCCCCGACTAGATGTGAGGGATACGCAGTATTTT. Its protein product is CASSPRLDVRDTQYF. The rearrangement joins TRBV11-3 to TRBJ2-3; TRBD2 might be the D (6 bases). Trimming stripped 5 bases from V and 6 bases from J, with 18 bases between. Per germline, CDR1 SGHNT and CDR2 YENEEA. The CDR3 has 15 amino acids.

The chain has TRBV29-1 and TRBJ1-2; D may be TRBD1 (6 bases). The V end lost 6 bases, the J end lost 2 bases, and 16 bases lay between the germline ends. The length of the CDR3 is 14 residues. Germline CDR1 and CDR2: SQVTM and ANQGSEA. CDR3: CSVLEPGVNYGYTF. The CDR3 nucleotides read TGCAGCGTGCTCGAACCAGGGGTAAACTATGGCTACACCTTC.

This clone was observed a handful of times. The J gene is TRBJ1-2, the V gene TRBV5-5; D gene uncertain. The CDR3 spans 15 residues. Germline V gene data show CDR1 as SGHKS and CDR2 as YYEKEE (reference sequence). V gave up 3 bases and J gave up 4 bases, with 16 bases separating them. CDR3: CASSSSLTTGYGYTF. Written as DNA, the CDR3 is TGTGCCAGCAGCTCCTCTCTAACCACGGGCTATGGCTACACCTTC.

The rearrangement joins TRBV23-1 to TRBJ1-2, with D tentatively TRBD1 (5 bases). TRBV23-1 is given ORF status, its function remaining uncertain. V lost 3 bases and J lost 5, with 16 bases in between. The CDR3 runs 15 residues. The CDR3 is CASSHREQEGYGYTF. The CDR3 bases are TGCGCCAGCAGTCATCGGGAACAGGAGGGATATGGCTACACCTTC.